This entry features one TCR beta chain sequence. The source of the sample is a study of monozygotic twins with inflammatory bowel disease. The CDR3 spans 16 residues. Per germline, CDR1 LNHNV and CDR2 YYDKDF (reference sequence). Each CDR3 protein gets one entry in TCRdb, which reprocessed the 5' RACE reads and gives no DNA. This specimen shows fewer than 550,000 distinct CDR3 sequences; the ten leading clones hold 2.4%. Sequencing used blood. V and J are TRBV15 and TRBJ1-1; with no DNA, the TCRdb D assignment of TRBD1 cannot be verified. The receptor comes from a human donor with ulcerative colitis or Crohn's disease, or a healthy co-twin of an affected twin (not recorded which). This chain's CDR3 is CATSRDSPGLGTEAFF.